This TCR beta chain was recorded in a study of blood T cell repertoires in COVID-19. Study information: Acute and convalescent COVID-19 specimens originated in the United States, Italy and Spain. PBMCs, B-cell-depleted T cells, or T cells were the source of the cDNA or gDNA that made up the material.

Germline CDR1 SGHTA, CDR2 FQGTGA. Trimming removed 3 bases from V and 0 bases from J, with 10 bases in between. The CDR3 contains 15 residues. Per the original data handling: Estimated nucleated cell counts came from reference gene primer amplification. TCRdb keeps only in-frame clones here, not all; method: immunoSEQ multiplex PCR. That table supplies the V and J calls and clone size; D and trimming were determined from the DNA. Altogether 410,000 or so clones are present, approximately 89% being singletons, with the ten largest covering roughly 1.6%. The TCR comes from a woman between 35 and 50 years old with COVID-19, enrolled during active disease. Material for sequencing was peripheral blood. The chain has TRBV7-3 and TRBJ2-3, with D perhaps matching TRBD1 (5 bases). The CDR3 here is CASSLTGASTDTQYF. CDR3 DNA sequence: TGTGCCAGCAGCTTGACTGGGGCTAGCACAGATACGCAGTATTTT.